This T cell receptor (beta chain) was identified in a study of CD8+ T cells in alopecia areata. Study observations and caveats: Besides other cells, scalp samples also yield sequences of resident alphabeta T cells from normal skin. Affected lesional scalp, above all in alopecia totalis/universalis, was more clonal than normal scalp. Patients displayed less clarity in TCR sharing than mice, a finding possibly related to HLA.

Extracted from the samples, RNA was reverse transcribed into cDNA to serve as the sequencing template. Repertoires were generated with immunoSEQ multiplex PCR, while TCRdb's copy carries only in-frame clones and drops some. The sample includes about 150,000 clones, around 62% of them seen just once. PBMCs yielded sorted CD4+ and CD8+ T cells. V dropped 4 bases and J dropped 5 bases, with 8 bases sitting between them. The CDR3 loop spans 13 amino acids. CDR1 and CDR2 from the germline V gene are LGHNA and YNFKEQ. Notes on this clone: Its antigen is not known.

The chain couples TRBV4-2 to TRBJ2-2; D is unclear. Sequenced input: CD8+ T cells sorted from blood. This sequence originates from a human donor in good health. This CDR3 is CASSLSRTGELFF. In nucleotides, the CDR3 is TGTGCCAGCAGCCTCTCAAGGACCGGGGAGCTGTTTTTT.